This T cell receptor beta chain was sequenced for a study of blood T cell repertoires in COVID-19. Study summary: Some COVID-19 samples were acute and others convalescent; all came from the United States, Italy and Spain. PBMCs, B-cell-depleted T cells, or T cells provided the cDNA or gDNA that made up the material.

In the original processing: Estimation of nucleated cell counts relied on the amplification of reference gene primers. Assay used: immunoSEQ multiplex PCR; TCRdb lists only in-frame clones, some missing. That table is the source of V, J and clone size, and D and trimming were worked out from the DNA. Among roughly 200,000 clones listed, around 85% were seen once. V shed 4 bases, J shed 0 bases, and the junction held 4 bases outside the gene matches. CDR3 length: 15 amino acids. CDR1 is ENHRY, CDR2 SYGVKD, per germline. What was sequenced was peripheral blood. The chain carries TRBV10-3 and TRBJ2-3; TRBD2 matches at 7 bases. The sequence was collected from a human donor with active or convalescent COVID-19. The donor label of this sample is uncertain. The CDR3 nucleotides read TGTGCCATCAGTGCCTCCGGGGGGAGCACAGATACGCAGTATTTT. Its translation is CAISASGGSTDTQYF.